These 21 T cell receptor beta chains came from one sample sequenced in a study of cytomegalovirus exposure and HLA in healthy donors. Both 60 Vbeta primers and 13 Jbeta primers went into the PCR. Generated by immunoSEQ multiplex PCR, the TCRdb table keeps only in-frame clones and is missing some. The sample lists about 130,000 clones; around 8.5% were seen once. Sequenced: PBMCs. All receptors come from a middle-aged man in good health and CMV-seronegative.

This sequence joins TRBV4-1 and TRBJ2-4; TRBD2 agrees at 11 bases. V was clipped by 0 bases and J by 6 bases; unmatched bases: 4. This CDR3 has 16 residues. Germline lookup yields CDR1 MGHRA and CDR2 YSYEKL. CDR3 DNA: TGCGCCAGCAGCCAAGATGGGGGGACTAGCGGAAACATTCAGTACTTC. This sequence encodes CASSQDGGTSGNIQYF.

This clone was seen a few times. The V gene is TRBV9, the J gene TRBJ1-2, with D tentatively TRBD1 (6 bases). There are 15 residues in the CDR3. Germline assignment: CDR1 SGDLS and CDR2 YYNGEE. V lost 7 bases and J 2 bases, leaving 18 bases between the germline ends. The CDR3 DNA follows: TGTGCCAGCGCCGAGGGGGTTAGTCCCAACTATGGCTACACCTTC. Amino acid sequence: CASAEGVSPNYGYTF.

The chain combines TRBV27 with TRBJ2-7; D is perhaps TRBD1 (6 bases). Trimming pared 2 bases from V and 3 bases from J, leaving 8 bases between. Germline values: CDR1 MNHEY, CDR2 SMNVEV (reference sequence). The CDR3 has 13 residues. The CDR3 DNA reads as TGTGCCAGCAGTTTAGGGGGCAACTACGAGCAGTACTTC. This codes for CASSLGGNYEQYF.

In its sample, this clone was seen a few times. This chain uses TRBV4-1 with TRBJ1-1; D may be TRBD1 (6 bases). Germline V CDR1 and CDR2: MGHRA, YSYEKL. Deletions cut 0 bases from V and 6 bases from J, with 14 bases between. CDR3 length: 15 amino acids. The CDR3 sequence is CASSQDALTGAEAFF. CDR3 bases: TGCGCCAGCAGCCAAGATGCCTTGACAGGCGCTGAAGCTTTCTTT.

This clone was detected only a few times. This chain uses TRBV4-1 with TRBJ1-4, with TRBD1 as a possible D gene (5 bases). The CDR3 is 15 residues long. The germline CDR1 and CDR2 sequences are MGHRA and YSYEKL. Deletions cut 5 bases from V and 8 bases from J, with 18 bases between. The CDR3 nucleotides read TGCGCCAGCAGCGAAGGTCCGGGGGAAAACGAAAAACTGTTTTTT. This encodes CASSEGPGENEKLFF.

The chain employs TRBV4-3 and TRBJ2-7, with 8 bases matching TRBD1. CDR3 length equals 14 residues. The ends lost 3 bases at V and 0 bases at J; junction bases unmatched: 1. The germline V gene has CDR1 LGHNA and CDR2 YSLEER. The CDR3 here is CASSHGQGSYEQYF. CDR3 coding DNA: TGCGCCAGCAGCCACGGACAGGGCTCCTACGAGCAGTACTTC.

This clone was observed a handful of times. V is TRBV5-6 and J is TRBJ1-4; the D gene is possibly TRBD1 (6 bases). Germline CDR1 and CDR2: SGHDT and YYEEEE. The CDR3 sequence is 16 residues long. Trimming stripped 3 bases from V and 4 bases from J, with 16 bases between. The CDR3 loop reads CASSWETGALNEKLFF. In DNA, the CDR3 is TGTGCCAGCAGCTGGGAGACAGGCGCCCTTAATGAAAAACTGTTTTTT.

The chain has TRBV28 and TRBJ1-5; D perhaps matches TRBD1 (6 bases). Germline V gives CDR1 MDHEN, CDR2 SYDVKM. The CDR3 has 14 residues. Trimming stripped 10 bases from V and 4 bases from J, with 17 bases between. CDR3 DNA: TGTGCCACCGAACCTCAGGGGTCTAATCAGCCCCAGCATTTT. This codes for CATEPQGSNQPQHF.

The rearrangement joins TRBV27 to TRBJ2-1; 7 bases match TRBD1. Per the germline V gene, CDR1 is MNHEY and CDR2 is SMNVEV (reference sequence). The CDR3 loop spans 15 amino acids. The trim removed 6 bases at V and 5 bases at J, leaving 10 bases unmatched. CDR3 in amino acids: CASSPRQGVDNEQFF. The CDR3 DNA reads TGTGCCAGCAGCCCACGACAGGGAGTGGACAATGAGCAGTTCTTC.

The rearrangement links TRBV7-2 to TRBJ2-7, with TRBD1 matching 11 bases. Trimming cost V 1 base and J 5 bases; bases outside gene matches: 4. CDR1 and CDR2 (germline): SGHTA, FQGNSA. The CDR3 has 15 amino acids. For the CDR3, the DNA is TGTGCCAGCAGCTTAGGGGGACAGGGGGGAGACGAGCAGTACTTC. Encoded protein: CASSLGGQGGDEQYF.

This clone has a handful of counts. V usage is TRBV6-6 and J usage is TRBJ2-3; D unclear. The CDR3 runs to 13 residues. V was clipped by 0 bases and J by 3 bases, with 4 bases between them. Germline V gives CDR1 MNHNY, CDR2 SVGAGI (reference sequence). CDR3 in amino acids: CASSYSTTDTQYF. DNA for the CDR3: TGTGCCAGCAGTTACTCGACAACAGATACGCAGTATTTT.

This clone was observed a few times. The rearrangement uses TRBV7-9 and TRBJ2-7; 7 bases align to TRBD2. The V segment lost 5 bases and the J segment 2 bases; nucleotides outside the gene matches: 6. This CDR3 is built from 14 residues. Germline values: CDR1 SEHNR, CDR2 FQNEAQ (reference sequence). The CDR3 reads CASSPREVTYEQYF. The CDR3 DNA reads as TGTGCCAGCAGCCCCCGGGAGGTCACCTACGAGCAGTACTTC.

This sequence joins TRBV6-4 and TRBJ2-1; the match to TRBD2 covers 8 bases. V trimming: 0 bases; J trimming: 8 bases; junction bases outside the gene matches: 9. Germline V CDR1 and CDR2: MRHNA, SNTAGT. The CDR3 covers 16 residues. The CDR3 spells CASSDSILAARDEQFF. As DNA, the CDR3 is TGTGCCAGCAGTGACTCGATACTAGCGGCCAGGGATGAGCAGTTCTTC.

V is TRBV10-2 and J is TRBJ1-6; D is undetermined. Germline CDR1 reads WSHSY; CDR2 reads SAAADI. CDR3 length: 13 residues. Trimming stripped 0 bases from V and 9 bases from J, with 6 bases between. The CDR3 here is CASSESGGSPLHF. DNA for the CDR3: TGCGCCAGCAGTGAGTCTGGAGGTTCACCCCTCCACTTT.

This clone occurred a few times. The V and J genes are TRBV29-1 and TRBJ2-5, with 9 bases identical to TRBD1. The DNA end is more similar to TRBJ2-7, so the J call may be wrong. This CDR3 region has 13 residues. The V gene's germline CDR1 is SQVTM and CDR2 ANQGSEA. CDR3 in DNA: TGCAGCGTGAAACAGGGGGCGAGCCACGAGCAGTACTTC. Translated: CSVKQGASHEQYF.

The gene calls are TRBV7-9 and TRBJ1-1; 7 nucleotides line up with TRBD1. The junction had 9 bases not matched to a gene; V was cut back by 4 bases and J by 7 bases. CDR3 length: 14 residues. Germline loops: CDR1 SEHNR, CDR2 FQNEAQ (reference sequence). This CDR3 reads CASSSKGQTFEAFF. The CDR3 nucleotides are TGTGCCAGCAGCTCGAAGGGACAGACCTTTGAAGCTTTCTTT.

The gene calls are TRBV7-2 and TRBJ2-4; 7 bases are shared with TRBD2. Trimming removed 5 bases from V and 9 bases from J; junction bases left unmatched: 10. CDR1 and CDR2 from the germline V gene are SGHTA and FQGNSA. There are 14 residues in the CDR3. CDR3 region: CASSPVGEGSIQYF. CDR3 nucleotides: TGTGCCAGCAGCCCGGTAGGGGAGGGGAGCATTCAGTACTTC.

This clone turned up a few times. The CDR3 DNA is TGCGCCAGCAGCCAAGCGGACAGGAACTATGGCTACACCTTC. Amino acids: CASSQADRNYGYTF. The chain couples TRBV4-1 to TRBJ1-2, with 7 bases lining up with TRBD1. Germline V gives CDR1 MGHRA, CDR2 YSYEKL. The CDR3 runs 14 residues. Trimming took 1 base from V and 2 from J; bases not matched to a gene: 1.

This clone was detected a few times. V is TRBV6-6 and J is TRBJ2-7; TRBD2 is a possible D gene (6 bases). V gave up 5 bases and J gave up 6 bases, with 11 bases separating them. This CDR3 has 12 amino acids. From germline, CDR1 is MNHNY and CDR2 SVGAGI (reference sequence). The CDR3, as DNA: TGTGCCAGCAGTCCCCGGGGGATCGAGCAGTACTTC. It specifies CASSPRGIEQYF.

This clone was detected ten times or more. The V gene is TRBV7-9, the J gene TRBJ2-1; possibly TRBD2 for D (7 bases). In germline, CDR1 is SEHNR, CDR2 FQNEAQ (reference sequence). The CDR3 has 13 residues. V lost 8 bases and J lost 5, with 13 bases in between. CDR3 DNA: TGTGCCAGCCGCGAGGGGGGGAACAATGAGCAGTTCTTC. It specifies CASREGGNNEQFF.

The chain has TRBV11-3 and TRBJ1-2; D remains ambiguous. This CDR3 is built from 12 residues. Trimming left V 5 bases short and J 7 bases short, with 11 bases between. Germline V gene lookup returns CDR1 SGHNT and CDR2 YENEEA. The CDR3 DNA is TGTGCCAGCAGCGCGGGCCTCTCTGGCTACACCTTC. It yields the protein CASSAGLSGYTF.